The rows below give T cell receptor beta chains drawn from one sample of a study of metastatic and nonmetastatic thyroid tumors. Through MiXCR, TCRdb re-clonotyped the PCR reads. In the table there are tens of thousands of clones, around 30% of which are singletons. Sequenced material: blood. All receptors come from a female donor with papillary thyroid cancer or a benign thyroid nodule (not recorded which). Some clones in this sample may be carry-over from other donors' samples. Each CDR3 is given with its conserved first and last residue. The D gene is left open where the match is weak. Rows may omit the clone size; those that give it use once, few, many or a size class.

V gene	clone size	J gene	D gene	CDR3 protein	CDR3 DNA
TRBV19	-	TRBJ2-7	-	CASIPGRATYEQYF	TGTGCCAGTATACCGGGACGTGCCACCTACGAGCAGTACTTC
TRBV9	-	TRBJ1-2	-	CACSVTDRTYGYSF	TGTGCCTGCAGCGTCACCGACAGGACCTATGGCTACTCCTTC
TRBV7-8	many	TRBJ2-2	TRBD1	CASRTGANTGELFF	TGTGCCAGCCGGACAGGCGCGAACACCGGGGAGCTGTTTTTT
TRBV28	-	TRBJ2-7	-	CASIVRYPYEQYF	TGTGCCAGCATTGTCAGGTACCCGTACGAGCAGTACTTC
TRBV20-1	-	TRBJ2-7	TRBD1	CSARDHAPGGEPYEQYF	TGCAGTGCTAGAGATCACGCTCCAGGGGGAGAGCCCTACGAGCAGTACTTC
TRBV6-1	-	TRBJ2-7	-	CASSRQYYEQYF	TGTGCCAGCAGTCGACAGTACTATGAGCAGTACTTC
TRBV20-1	-	TRBJ1-5	-	CSASRLGQTNKPQHF	TGCAGTGCTAGTCGGTTGGGACAAACCAATAAGCCCCAGCATTTT
TRBV7-9	many	TRBJ1-1	-	CASSLNTEAFF	TGTGCCAGCAGCTTGAACACTGAAGCTTTCTTT
TRBV7-3	-	TRBJ2-7	-	CASSLTFKDEQYF	TGTGCCAGCAGCTTAACTTTTAAGGACGAGCAGTACTTC
TRBV2	-	TRBJ2-1	-	CASSDSGTQHEQFF	TGTGCCAGCAGTGATAGCGGTACCCAACATGAGCAGTTCTTC
TRBV29-1	many	TRBJ2-1	TRBD2	CSVELGLAGDTYNEQFF	TGCAGCGTTGAACTAGGACTAGCGGGCGACACCTACAATGAGCAGTTCTTC
TRBV20-1	-	TRBJ2-1	TRBD2	CSARVAGGGYNEQFF	TGCAGTGCTAGAGTAGCGGGAGGGGGCTACAATGAGCAGTTCTTC
TRBV20-1	-	TRBJ2-7	-	CSAILGANEQYF	TGCAGTGCTATATTAGGGGCGAACGAGCAGTACTTC
TRBV24-1	many	TRBJ1-2	-	CATSKTGYGYTF	TGTGCCACCAGTAAAACGGGCTATGGCTACACCTTC
TRBV7-3	many	TRBJ2-1	-	CASSRYVENEQFF	TGTGCCAGCAGCCGTTACGTGGAAAATGAGCAGTTCTTC
TRBV3-1	-	TRBJ2-7	-	CASSRATGTRIDEQYF	TGTGCCAGCAGCCGAGCCACCGGGACACGGATCGACGAGCAGTACTTC
TRBV7-9	many	TRBJ1-3	TRBD1	CASSLGQGYGNTIYF	TGTGCCAGCAGCTTAGGACAGGGGTACGGAAACACCATATATTTT
TRBV18	many	TRBJ1-4	-	CASSGGEKLFF	TGTGCCAGCTCCGGGGGTGAAAAACTGTTTTTT
TRBV27	many	TRBJ1-2	TRBD1	CASSLRGGQSHYGYTF	TGTGCCAGCAGTTTAAGGGGGGGACAGAGTCACTATGGCTACACCTTC
TRBV5-1	many	TRBJ2-2	-	CASSFSGTGELFF	TGCGCCAGCAGCTTTTCAGGTACCGGGGAGCTGTTTTTT
TRBV5-1	-	TRBJ2-7	TRBD1	CASSSTVRGREQYF	TGCGCCAGCAGCTCCACAGTCAGGGGGCGGGAGCAGTACTTC
TRBV5-5	-	TRBJ2-7	TRBD1	CASSLSDRGTVEQYF	TGTGCCAGCAGCTTGTCTGACAGGGGGACGGTCGAGCAGTACTTC
TRBV24-1	many	TRBJ2-3	TRBD2	CATSDPNPGGGTDTQYF	TGTGCCACCAGTGATCCAAACCCTGGGGGGGGAACAGATACGCAGTATTTT
TRBV5-4	many	TRBJ2-1	-	CASSRQGYNEQFF	TGTGCCAGCAGTCGGCAGGGTTACAATGAGCAGTTCTTC
TRBV27	many	TRBJ1-5	TRBD1	CASMIISGGGQPQHF	TGTGCCAGCATGATAATTTCAGGGGGTGGCCAGCCCCAGCATTTT
TRBV29-1	-	TRBJ2-5	-	CSVVWDMEETQYF	TGCAGCGTTGTGTGGGACATGGAGGAGACCCAGTACTTC
TRBV27	many	TRBJ2-1	TRBD2	CASSFRGLAGSFGSYNEQFF	TGTGCCAGCAGTTTCCGCGGACTAGCGGGATCTTTCGGCTCCTACAATGAGCAGTTCTTC
TRBV6-1	many	TRBJ2-3	-	CASSEEEGSPTDTQYF	TGTGCCAGCAGTGAAGAGGAGGGGTCGCCCACAGATACGCAGTATTTT
TRBV2	many	TRBJ1-2	-	CASSSENGYGYTF	TGTGCCAGCTCATCAGAGAATGGGTATGGCTACACCTTC
TRBV7-8	-	TRBJ1-5	-	CASSLWGGGSQPQHF	TGTGCCAGCAGCTTATGGGGTGGGGGCAGTCAGCCCCAGCATTTT
TRBV7-3	few	TRBJ2-3	-	CASSLSPAVSYEQYF	TGTGCCAGCAGCTTAAGCCCAGCGGTCTCCTACGAGCAGTATTTT
TRBV4-2	-	TRBJ2-7	TRBD1	CASSQGQGISYEQYF	TGTGCCAGCAGCCAAGGACAGGGTATTTCCTACGAGCAGTACTTC
TRBV12-3/TRBV12-4	few	TRBJ1-5	-	CASSLTGVRNQPHHF	TGTGCCAGCAGTTTGACAGGCGTGCGTAATCAGCCCCATCATTTT
TRBV6-4	-	TRBJ2-2	-	CASSAQEGDTGELFF	TGTGCCAGCAGTGCCCAAGAGGGGGACACCGGGGAGCTGTTTTTT
TRBV5-8	many	TRBJ2-1	TRBD1	CASSLSDREQFF	TGTGCCAGCAGCTTGTCGGACAGGGAGCAGTTCTTC
TRBV19	many	TRBJ1-3	-	CASSIPRQDSGNTIYF	TGTGCCAGTAGTATTCCTCGACAGGACTCTGGAAACACCATATATTTT
TRBV5-1	-	TRBJ1-6	TRBD1	CASRSPGTGESPLHF	TGCGCCAGCAGATCACCCGGGACAGGGGAATCACCCCTCCACTTT
TRBV7-3	many	TRBJ2-6	-	CASSLKGPVRTSGANVLTF	TGTGCCAGCAGCTTAAAGGGCCCGGTTAGGACCTCTGGGGCCAACGTCCTGACTTTC
TRBV20-1	many	TRBJ2-6	TRBD2	CSASAGGTSGANVLTF	TGCAGTGCTAGTGCCGGGGGGACCTCTGGGGCCAACGTCCTGACTTTC
TRBV5-4	few	TRBJ1-1	TRBD1	CAISLGQGVFEAFF	TGTGCCATCAGCTTGGGGCAGGGGGTCTTTGAAGCTTTCTTT
TRBV6-1	many	TRBJ2-3	-	CASSRFGDTDTQYF	TGTGCCAGCTCTCGGTTCGGAGACACAGATACGCAGTATTTT
TRBV9	-	TRBJ2-1	TRBD2	CASSVAGLAGNEQFF	TGTGCCAGCAGCGTAGCGGGACTAGCCGGCAATGAGCAGTTCTTC